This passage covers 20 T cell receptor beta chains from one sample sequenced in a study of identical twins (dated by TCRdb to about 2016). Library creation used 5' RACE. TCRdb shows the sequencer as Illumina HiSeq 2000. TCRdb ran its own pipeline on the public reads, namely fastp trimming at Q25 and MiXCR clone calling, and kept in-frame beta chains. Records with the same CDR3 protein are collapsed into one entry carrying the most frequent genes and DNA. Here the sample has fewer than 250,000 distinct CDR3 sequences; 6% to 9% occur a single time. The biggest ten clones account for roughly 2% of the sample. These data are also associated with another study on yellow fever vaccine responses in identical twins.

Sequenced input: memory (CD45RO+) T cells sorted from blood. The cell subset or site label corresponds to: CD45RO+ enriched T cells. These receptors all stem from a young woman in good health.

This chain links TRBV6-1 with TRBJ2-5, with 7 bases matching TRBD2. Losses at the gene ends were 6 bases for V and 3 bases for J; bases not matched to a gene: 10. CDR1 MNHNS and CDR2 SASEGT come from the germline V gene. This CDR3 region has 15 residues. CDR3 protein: CASRPGEGKEETQYF. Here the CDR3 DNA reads TGTGCCAGCAGGCCGGGGGAGGGTAAGGAAGAGACCCAGTACTTC.

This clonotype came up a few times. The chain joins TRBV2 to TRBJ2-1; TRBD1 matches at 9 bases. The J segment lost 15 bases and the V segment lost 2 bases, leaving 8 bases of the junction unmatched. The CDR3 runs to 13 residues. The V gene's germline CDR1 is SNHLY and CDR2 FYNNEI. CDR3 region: CASSENRDRVGFF. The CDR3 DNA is TGTGCCAGCAGTGAAAATCGGGACAGGGTTGGGTTCTTC. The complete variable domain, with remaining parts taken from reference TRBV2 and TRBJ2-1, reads EPEVTQTPSHQVTQMGQEVILRCVPISNHLYFYWYRQILGQKVEFLVSFYNNEISEKSEIFDDQFSVERPDGSNFTLKIRSTKLEDSAMYFCASSENRDRVGFFGPGTRLTVL.

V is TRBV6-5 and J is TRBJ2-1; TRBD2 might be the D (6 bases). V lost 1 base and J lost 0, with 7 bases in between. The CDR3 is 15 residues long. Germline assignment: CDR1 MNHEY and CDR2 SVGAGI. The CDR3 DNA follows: TGTGCCAGCAGTTACTTGCGGGGCTCCTACAATGAGCAGTTCTTC. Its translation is CASSYLRGSYNEQFF.

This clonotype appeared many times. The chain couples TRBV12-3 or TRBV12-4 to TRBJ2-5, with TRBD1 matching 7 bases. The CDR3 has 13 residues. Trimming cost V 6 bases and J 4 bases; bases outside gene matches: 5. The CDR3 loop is CASSPTGSETQYF. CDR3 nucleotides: TGTGCCAGCAGCCCGACAGGGTCAGAGACCCAGTACTTC.

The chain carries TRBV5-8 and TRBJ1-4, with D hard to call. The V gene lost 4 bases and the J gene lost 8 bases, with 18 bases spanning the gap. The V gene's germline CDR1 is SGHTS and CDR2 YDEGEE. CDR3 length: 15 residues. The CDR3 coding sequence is TGTGCCAGCAGCCTAGGGAGCGCCAAACCCGAAAAACTGTTTTTT. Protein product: CASSLGSAKPEKLFF.

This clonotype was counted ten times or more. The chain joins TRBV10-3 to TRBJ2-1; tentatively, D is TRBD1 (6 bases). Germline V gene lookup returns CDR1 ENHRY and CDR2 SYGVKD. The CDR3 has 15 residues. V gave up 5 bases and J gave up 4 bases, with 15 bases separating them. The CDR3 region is CAISTGMRQYNEQFF. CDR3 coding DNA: TGTGCCATCAGTACAGGGATGCGGCAGTACAATGAGCAGTTCTTC.

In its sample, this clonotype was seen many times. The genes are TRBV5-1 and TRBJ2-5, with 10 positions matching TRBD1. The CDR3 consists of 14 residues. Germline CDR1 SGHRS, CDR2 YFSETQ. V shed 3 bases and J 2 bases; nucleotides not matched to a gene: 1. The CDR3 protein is CASSWTGGQETQYF. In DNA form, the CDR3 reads TGCGCCAGCAGCTGGACAGGGGGACAAGAGACCCAGTACTTC.

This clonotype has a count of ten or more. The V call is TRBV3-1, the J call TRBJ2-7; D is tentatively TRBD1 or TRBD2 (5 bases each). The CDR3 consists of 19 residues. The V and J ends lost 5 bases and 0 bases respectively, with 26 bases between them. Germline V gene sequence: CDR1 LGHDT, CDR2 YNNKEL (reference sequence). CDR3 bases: TGTGCCAGCAGCTCGACTCACACCTCGGGACGGTTCAGCTCCTACGAGCAGTACTTC. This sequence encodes CASSSTHTSGRFSSYEQYF.

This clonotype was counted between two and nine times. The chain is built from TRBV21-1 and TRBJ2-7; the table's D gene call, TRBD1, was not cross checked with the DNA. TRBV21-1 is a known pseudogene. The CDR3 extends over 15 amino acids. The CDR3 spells CASSIDRPPFDEQYF. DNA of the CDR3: TGTGCCAGCAGCATCGACAGACCCCCCTTTGACGAGCAGTACTTC.

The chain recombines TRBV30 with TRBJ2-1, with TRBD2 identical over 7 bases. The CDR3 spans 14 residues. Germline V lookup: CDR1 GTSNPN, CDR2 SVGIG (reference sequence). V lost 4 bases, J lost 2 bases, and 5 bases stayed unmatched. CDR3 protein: CAWIGLGAYNEQFF. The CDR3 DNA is TGTGCCTGGATTGGACTAGGGGCCTACAATGAGCAGTTCTTC.

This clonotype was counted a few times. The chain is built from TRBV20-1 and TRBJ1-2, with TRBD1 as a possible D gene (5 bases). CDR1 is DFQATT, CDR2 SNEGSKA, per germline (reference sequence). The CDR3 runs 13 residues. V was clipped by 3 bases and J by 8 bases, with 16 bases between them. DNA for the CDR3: TGCAGTGCTAGCGTACAGGCAACTGGAGGCTACACCTTC. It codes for CSASVQATGGYTF.

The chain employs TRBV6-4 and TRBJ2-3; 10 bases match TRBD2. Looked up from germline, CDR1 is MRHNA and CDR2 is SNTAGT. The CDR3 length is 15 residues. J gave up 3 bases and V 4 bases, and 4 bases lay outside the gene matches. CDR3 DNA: TGTGCCAGCAGTGCAAGAGCGGGGGGGACAGATACGCAGTATTTT. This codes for CASSARAGGTDTQYF.

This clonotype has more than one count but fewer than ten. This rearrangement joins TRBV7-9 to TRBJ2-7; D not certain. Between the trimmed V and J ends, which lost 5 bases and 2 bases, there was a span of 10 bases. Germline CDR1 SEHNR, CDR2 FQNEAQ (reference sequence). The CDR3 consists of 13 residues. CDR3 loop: CASSHGSTYEQYF. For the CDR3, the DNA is TGTGCCAGCAGCCATGGTAGCACCTACGAGCAGTACTTC.

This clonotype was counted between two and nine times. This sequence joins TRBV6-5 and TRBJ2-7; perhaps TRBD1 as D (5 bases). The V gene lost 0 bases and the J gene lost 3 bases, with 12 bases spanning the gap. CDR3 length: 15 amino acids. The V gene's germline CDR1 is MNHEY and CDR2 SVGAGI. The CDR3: CASSYSPRVDYEQYF. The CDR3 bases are TGTGCCAGCAGTTACTCTCCCAGGGTTGACTACGAGCAGTACTTC.

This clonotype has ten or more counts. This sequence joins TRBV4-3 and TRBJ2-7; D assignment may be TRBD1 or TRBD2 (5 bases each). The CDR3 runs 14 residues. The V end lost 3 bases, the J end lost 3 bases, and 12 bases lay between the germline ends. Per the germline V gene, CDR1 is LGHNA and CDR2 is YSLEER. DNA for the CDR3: TGCGCCAGCAGCCAGGGACGGACTCTCTACGAGCAGTACTTC. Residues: CASSQGRTLYEQYF.

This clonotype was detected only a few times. The CDR3 DNA reads TGTGCCAGCAGCACAAGCGGGAGGCCCCCCTACGAGCAGTACTTC. It codes for CASSTSGRPPYEQYF. The chain couples TRBV28 to TRBJ2-7; TRBD2 matches at 9 bases. V trimming: 6 bases; J trimming: 2 bases; junction bases outside the gene matches: 8. There are 15 residues in the CDR3. From germline, CDR1 is MDHEN and CDR2 SYDVKM.

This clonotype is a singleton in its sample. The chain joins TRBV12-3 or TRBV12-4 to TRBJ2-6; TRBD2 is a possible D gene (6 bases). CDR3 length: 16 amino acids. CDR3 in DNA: TGTGTTAGTGGTTTATGGTCGGGGGCTGGGGCCAACGTCCTGACTTTC. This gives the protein CVSGLWSGAGANVLTF.

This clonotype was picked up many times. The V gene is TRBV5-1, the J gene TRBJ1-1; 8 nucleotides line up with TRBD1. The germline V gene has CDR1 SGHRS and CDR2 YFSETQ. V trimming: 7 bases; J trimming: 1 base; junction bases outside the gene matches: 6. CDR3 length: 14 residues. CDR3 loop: CASDETGGNTEAFF. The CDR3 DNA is TGCGCCAGCGACGAAACAGGGGGGAACACTGAAGCTTTCTTT.

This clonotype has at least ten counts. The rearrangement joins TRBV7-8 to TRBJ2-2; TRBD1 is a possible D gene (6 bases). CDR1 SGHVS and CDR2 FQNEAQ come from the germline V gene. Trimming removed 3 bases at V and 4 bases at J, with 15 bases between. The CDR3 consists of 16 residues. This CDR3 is CASSFSGARGTGELFF. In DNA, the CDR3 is TGTGCCAGCAGCTTCAGTGGGGCCAGGGGCACCGGGGAGCTGTTTTTT. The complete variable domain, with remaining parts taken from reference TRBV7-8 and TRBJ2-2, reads GAGVSQSPRYKVAKRGQDVALRCDPISGHVSLFWYQQALGQGPEFLTYFQNEAQLDKSGLPSDRFFAERPEGSVSTLKIQRTQQEDSAVYLCASSFSGARGTGELFFGEGSRLTVL.

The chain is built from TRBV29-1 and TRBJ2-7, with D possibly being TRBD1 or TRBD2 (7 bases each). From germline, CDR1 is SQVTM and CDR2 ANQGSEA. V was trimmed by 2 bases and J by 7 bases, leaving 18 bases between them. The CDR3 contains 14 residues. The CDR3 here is CSVELIARGGEQYF. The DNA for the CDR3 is TGCAGCGTTGAATTGATCGCCAGGGGGGGGGAGCAGTACTTC.